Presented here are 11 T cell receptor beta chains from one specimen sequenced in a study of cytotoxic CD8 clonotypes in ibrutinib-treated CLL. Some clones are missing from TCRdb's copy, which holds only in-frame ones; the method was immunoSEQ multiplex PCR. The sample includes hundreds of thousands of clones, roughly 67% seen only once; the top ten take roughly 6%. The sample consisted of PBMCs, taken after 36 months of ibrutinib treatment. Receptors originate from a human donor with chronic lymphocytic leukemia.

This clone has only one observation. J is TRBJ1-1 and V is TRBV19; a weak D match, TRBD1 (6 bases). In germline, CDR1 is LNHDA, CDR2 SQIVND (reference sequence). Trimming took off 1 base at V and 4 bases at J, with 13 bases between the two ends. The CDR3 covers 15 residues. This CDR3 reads CASSIVDRYSTEAFF. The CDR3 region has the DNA TGTGCCAGTAGTATAGTAGACAGGTATTCCACTGAAGCTTTCTTT.

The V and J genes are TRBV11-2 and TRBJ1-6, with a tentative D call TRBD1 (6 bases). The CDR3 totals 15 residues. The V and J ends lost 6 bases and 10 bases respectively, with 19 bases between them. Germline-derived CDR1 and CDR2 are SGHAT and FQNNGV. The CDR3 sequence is CASRTQGLGRSPLHF. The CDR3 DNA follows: TGTGCCAGCAGGACACAGGGTCTAGGTAGATCACCCCTCCACTTT.

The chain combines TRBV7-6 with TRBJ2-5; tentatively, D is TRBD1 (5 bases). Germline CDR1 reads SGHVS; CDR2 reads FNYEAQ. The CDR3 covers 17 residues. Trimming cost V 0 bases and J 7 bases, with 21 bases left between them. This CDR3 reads CASSLARWTTASVTQYF. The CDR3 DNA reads TGTGCCAGCAGCTTAGCGAGGTGGACAACGGCTAGTGTGACCCAGTACTTC.

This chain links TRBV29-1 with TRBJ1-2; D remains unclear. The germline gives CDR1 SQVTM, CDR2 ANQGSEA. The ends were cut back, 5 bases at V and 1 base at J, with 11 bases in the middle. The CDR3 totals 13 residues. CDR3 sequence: CSVLLTNNYGYTF. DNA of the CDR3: TGCAGCGTTTTACTTACAAATAACTATGGCTACACCTTC.

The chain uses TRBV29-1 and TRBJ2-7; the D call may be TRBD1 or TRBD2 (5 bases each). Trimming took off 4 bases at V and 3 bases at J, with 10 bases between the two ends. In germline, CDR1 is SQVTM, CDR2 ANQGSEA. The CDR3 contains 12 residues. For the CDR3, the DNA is TGCAGCGTTGTTGGGGGTGTCTACGAGCAGTACTTC. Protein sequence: CSVVGGVYEQYF.

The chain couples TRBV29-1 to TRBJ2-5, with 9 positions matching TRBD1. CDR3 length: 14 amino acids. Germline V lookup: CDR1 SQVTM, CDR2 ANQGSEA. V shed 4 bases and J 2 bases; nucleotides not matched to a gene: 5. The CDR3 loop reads CSVGTGVGQETQYF. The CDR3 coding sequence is TGCAGCGTTGGGACAGGGGTCGGACAAGAGACCCAGTACTTC. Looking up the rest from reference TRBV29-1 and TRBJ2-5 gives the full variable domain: SAVISQKPSRDICQRGTSLTIQCQVDSQVTMMFWYRQQPGQSLTLIATANQGSEATYESGFVIDKFPISRPNLTFSTLTVSNMSPEDSSIYLCSVGTGVGQETQYFGPGTRLLVL.

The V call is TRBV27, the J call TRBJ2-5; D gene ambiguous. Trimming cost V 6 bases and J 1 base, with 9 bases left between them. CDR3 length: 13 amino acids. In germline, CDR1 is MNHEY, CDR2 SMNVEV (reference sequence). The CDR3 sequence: CASRPLGQETQYF. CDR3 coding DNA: TGTGCCAGCAGACCTTTGGGCCAAGAGACCCAGTACTTC.

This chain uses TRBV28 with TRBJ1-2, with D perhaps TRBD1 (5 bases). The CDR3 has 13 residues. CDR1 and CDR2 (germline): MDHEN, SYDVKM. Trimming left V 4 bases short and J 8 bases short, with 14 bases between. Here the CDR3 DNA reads TGTGCCAGCAGTTCCTCTCCTCGGGGCGGCTACACCTTC. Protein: CASSSSPRGGYTF.

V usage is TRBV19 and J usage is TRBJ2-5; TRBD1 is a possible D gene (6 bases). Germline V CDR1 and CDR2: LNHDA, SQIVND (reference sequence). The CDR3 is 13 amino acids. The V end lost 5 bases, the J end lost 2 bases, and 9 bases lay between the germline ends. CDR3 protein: CASSPGTQETQYF. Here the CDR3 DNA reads TGTGCCAGTAGTCCCGGGACACAAGAGACCCAGTACTTC.

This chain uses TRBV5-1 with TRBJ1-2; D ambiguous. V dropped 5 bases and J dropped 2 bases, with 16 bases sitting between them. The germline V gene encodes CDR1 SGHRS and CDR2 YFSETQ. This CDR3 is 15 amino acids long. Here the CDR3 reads CASRHGGLENYGYTF. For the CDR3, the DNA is TGCGCCAGCAGACACGGAGGACTCGAGAACTATGGCTACACCTTC.

CDR3 coding DNA: TGCGCCAGCAGCTTCGGGACTCCGACCTCCATCTATGGCTACACCTTC. It is translated as CASSFGTPTSIYGYTF. The V gene is TRBV5-1, the J gene TRBJ1-2, with D perhaps TRBD1 (5 bases). Germline V gives CDR1 SGHRS, CDR2 YFSETQ. The CDR3 contains 16 residues. The V and J ends lost 2 bases and 4 bases respectively, with 18 bases between them.